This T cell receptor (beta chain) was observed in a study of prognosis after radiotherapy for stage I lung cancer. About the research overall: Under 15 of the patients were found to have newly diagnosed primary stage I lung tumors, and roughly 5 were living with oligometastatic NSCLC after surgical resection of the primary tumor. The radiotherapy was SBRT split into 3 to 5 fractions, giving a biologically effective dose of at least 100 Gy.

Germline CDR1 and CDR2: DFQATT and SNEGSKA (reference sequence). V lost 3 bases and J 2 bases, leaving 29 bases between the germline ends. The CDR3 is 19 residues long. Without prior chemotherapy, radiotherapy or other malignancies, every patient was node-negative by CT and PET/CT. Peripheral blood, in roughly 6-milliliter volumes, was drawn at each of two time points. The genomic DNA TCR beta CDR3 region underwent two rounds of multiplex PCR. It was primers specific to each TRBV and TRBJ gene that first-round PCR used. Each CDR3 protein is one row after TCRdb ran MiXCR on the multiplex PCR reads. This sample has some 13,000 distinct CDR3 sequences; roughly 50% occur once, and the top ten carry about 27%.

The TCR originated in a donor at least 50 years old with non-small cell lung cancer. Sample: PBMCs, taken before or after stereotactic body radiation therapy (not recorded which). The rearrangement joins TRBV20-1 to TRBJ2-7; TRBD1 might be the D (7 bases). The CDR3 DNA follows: TGCAGTGCTAGTCGACAGGGACTCGCAAATGGATTTACCACCTACGAGCAGTACTTC. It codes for CSASRQGLANGFTTYEQYF.